The clone carrying this T cell receptor beta chain has a single count. Its target is not known. These data are taken from a study of blood T cells in healthy people across ages. The overall study: Per every two T cells, about one barcoded beta molecule was captured by template switching.

Total RNA extraction produced at least 5.5 micrograms (per sample) for the study. Primers used in a second PCR of roughly 6 to 12 cycles were a sample-barcoded 5' primer and a J-beta primer mix. MiXCR was run by TCRdb on the 5' RACE reads, yielding one entry per CDR3 protein. The data hold about 1,600,000 distinct CDR3 sequences, with 42% observed a single time. Study results and caveats: Strong correlation existed between TCR beta diversity and naive T cell percentage. As age increased, TCR beta diversity per million T cells fell in a roughly linear fashion.

V dropped 7 bases and J dropped 5 bases, with 8 bases sitting between them. Germline V lookup: CDR1 MNHNY, CDR2 SVGAGI (reference sequence). The CDR3 is 12 amino acids. Sample: blood. This chain joins TRBV6-6 and TRBJ2-2, with D hard to call. The clonotype originates from a woman between 18 and 30 years old in good health. In DNA, the CDR3 is TGTGCCAGCACCCGGAGTACCGGGGAGCTGTTTTTT. This codes for CASTRSTGELFF.